A selection of T cell receptor beta chains follows, all from one sample in a study of OX40 agonist ivuxolimab in advanced cancers. TCRdb's copy holds only in-frame clones and misses some; the assay was immunoSEQ multiplex PCR. Here the sample spans under 25,000 clones, roughly 82% being singletons. The material was CD4+ or CD8+ T cells sorted from blood, obtained in a trial of the OX40 agonist ivuxolimab. These receptors were obtained from an adult with an advanced solid tumor such as melanoma, head and neck, liver or kidney cancer. Each CDR3 is given with its conserved first and last residue.

cdr3_aa	v_call	j_call
CAIPAGRGDTEAFF	TRBV7-9	TRBJ1-1
CASSQDSLGGWYSEQFF	TRBV4-1	TRBJ2-1
CASSLAIPAGERNEQFF	TRBV5-1	TRBJ2-1
CASGLDRLAGGPFHEQYF	TRBV12-5	TRBJ2-7
CASSYRTSGFGDTQYF	TRBV13	TRBJ2-3
CASSKPGTGVLIEAFF	TRBV27	TRBJ1-1
CASSAWTDSYEQYF	TRBV28	TRBJ2-7
CAWSAGSTEAFF	TRBV30	TRBJ1-1
CASTQGQTSYEQYF	TRBV7-6	TRBJ2-7
CASSLAVRNEKLFF	TRBV27	TRBJ1-4
CASSLVPTDTQYF	TRBV5-1	TRBJ2-3
CASSFLFWAATDTQYF	TRBV5-6	TRBJ2-3
CASSDGTSGIVGETQYF	TRBV9	TRBJ2-5
CASSQDRGIFWTEAFF	TRBV4-1	TRBJ1-1
CASSNRQGGNYGYTF	TRBV27	TRBJ1-2
CASSYDTRSQPQHF	TRBV27	TRBJ1-5
CASSPGAGYTF	TRBV18	TRBJ1-2
CASSAGRSSYEQYF	TRBV4-1	TRBJ2-7
CASSVRRGSTDTQYF	TRBV9	TRBJ2-3
CASSIGHNYEQYF	TRBV19	TRBJ2-7
CASSQVGLYEQYF	TRBV4-1	NA
CASSPATVRAPTYEQYF	TRBV28	TRBJ2-7
CASSPPGEVTVEAFF	TRBV7-9	TRBJ1-1
CASSWGGSSNQPQHF	TRBV27	TRBJ1-5
CASSQLGTYEQYF	TRBV4-1	TRBJ2-7
CASSESQTDFYNEQFF	TRBV6-4	TRBJ2-1
CAGEGQGSGTEAFF	TRBV6-5	TRBJ1-1
CASSARYNPGGEGQPQHF	TRBV6-4	TRBJ1-5
CAITQGTSGRLPDTQYF	TRBV10-3	TRBJ2-3
CASSERTGVGTGELFF	TRBV9	TRBJ2-2
CASSEREPDTDTQYF	TRBV27	TRBJ2-3
CASSAGTTLWPQHF	TRBV7-9	TRBJ1-5
CASSSTDSPYEQYF	TRBV5-1	TRBJ2-7
CASSLPKFIGTSGGYEQYF	TRBV28	NA
CASSFETKNEKLFF	TRBV7-9	TRBJ1-4
CASRDRTGSGTDTQYF	TRBV6-4	TRBJ2-3
CASSYGGVGETQYF	TRBV6-5	TRBJ2-5
CASSILAINTEAFF	TRBV19	TRBJ1-1
CASIFGQNGSPLHF	TRBV6-1	TRBJ1-6
CASSLARGSEQYF	TRBV7-6	TRBJ2-7
CASSSPAGNTIYF	TRBV7-9	TRBJ1-3
CASSYPGLAGRNEQFF	TRBV6-5	TRBJ2-1
CATAQGFGTTDTQYF	TRBV27	TRBJ2-3
CASSHGGSPDTQYF	TRBV4-1	TRBJ2-3
CASSPRRPGQGHGYTF	TRBV5-1	TRBJ1-2
CASSFGTYGETQYF	TRBV13	TRBJ2-5
CASSLTGRNTEAFF	TRBV28	TRBJ1-1
CASSQESSSGSGETQYF	TRBV4-1	TRBJ2-5
CASSLQGGPYNEQFF	TRBV19	TRBJ2-1
CASSVGTSSSYEQYF	TRBV9	TRBJ2-7
CASSGDRGNQPQHF	TRBV5-6	TRBJ1-5
CASSTIQGEAFF	TRBV27	TRBJ1-1
CASSYSSGPHNEQFF	TRBV6-6	TRBJ2-1
CASSPDGGGSYEQYF	TRBV4-2	TRBJ2-7
CASRDVLGANVLTF	TRBV6-4	TRBJ2-6
CASSVDLRTSGRIYNEQFF	TRBV9	TRBJ2-1
CASGPAAGPQETQYF	TRBV27	TRBJ2-5
CASSPEGARSYEQYF	TRBV13	TRBJ2-7
CASSYNSQETQYF	TRBV6-5	TRBJ2-5
CATREGGDRAQPQHF	TRBV15	TRBJ1-5